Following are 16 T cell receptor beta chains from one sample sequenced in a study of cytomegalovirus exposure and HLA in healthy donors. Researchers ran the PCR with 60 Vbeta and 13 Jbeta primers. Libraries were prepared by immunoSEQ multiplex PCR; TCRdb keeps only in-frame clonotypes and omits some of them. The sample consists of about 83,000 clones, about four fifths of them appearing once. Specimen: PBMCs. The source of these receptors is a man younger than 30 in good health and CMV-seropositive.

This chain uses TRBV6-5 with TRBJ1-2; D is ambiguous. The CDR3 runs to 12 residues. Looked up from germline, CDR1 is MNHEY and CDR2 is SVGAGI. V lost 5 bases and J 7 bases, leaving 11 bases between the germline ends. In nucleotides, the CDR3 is TGTGCCAGCAGTCGGAGTTCGGGTGGCTACACCTTC. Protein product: CASSRSSGGYTF.

The CDR3, as DNA: TGTGCCAGCAGCTCTAGGCGGGGCTACACCTTC. This sequence encodes CASSSRRGYTF. The genes are TRBV28 and TRBJ1-2; D remains ambiguous. Trimming removed 6 bases from V and 8 bases from J, with 10 bases in between. This CDR3 is 11 amino acids long. Germline V gene data show CDR1 as MDHEN and CDR2 as SYDVKM.

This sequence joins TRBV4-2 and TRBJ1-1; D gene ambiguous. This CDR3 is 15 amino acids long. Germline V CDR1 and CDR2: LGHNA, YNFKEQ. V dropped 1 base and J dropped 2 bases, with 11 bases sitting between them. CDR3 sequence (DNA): TGTGCCAGCAGCCAAGCTGTTTTTAGAAACACTGAAGCTTTCTTT. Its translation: CASSQAVFRNTEAFF.

The CDR3 sequence is CASSGTGGSYEQYF. DNA for the CDR3: TGTGCCAGCAGCGGCACAGGGGGGTCCTACGAGCAGTACTTC. The J gene is TRBJ2-7, the V gene TRBV9; 8 nucleotides align to TRBD1. This CDR3 is 14 amino acids long. V lost 3 bases and J lost 1; bases outside the gene matches: 3. The germline V gene has CDR1 SGDLS and CDR2 YYNGEE.

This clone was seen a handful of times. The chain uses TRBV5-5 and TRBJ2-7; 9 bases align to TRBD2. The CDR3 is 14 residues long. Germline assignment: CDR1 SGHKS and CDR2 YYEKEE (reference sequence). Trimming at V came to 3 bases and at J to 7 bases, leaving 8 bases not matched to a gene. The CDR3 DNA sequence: TGTGCCAGCAGCTCCGGGACTAGCCTGCGGGAGCAGTACTTC. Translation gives CASSSGTSLREQYF.

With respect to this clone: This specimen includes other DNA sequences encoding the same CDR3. The CDR3 DNA reads as TGTGCCAGCAGTCCGACAGGGGGCACTGAAGCTTTCTTT. Its protein product is CASSPTGGTEAFF. This sequence joins TRBV27 and TRBJ1-1, with 9 bases lining up with TRBD1. Germline V lookup: CDR1 MNHEY, CDR2 SMNVEV (reference sequence). With V trimmed by 5 bases and J by 4 bases, 2 bases remained unmatched. This CDR3 region has 13 residues.

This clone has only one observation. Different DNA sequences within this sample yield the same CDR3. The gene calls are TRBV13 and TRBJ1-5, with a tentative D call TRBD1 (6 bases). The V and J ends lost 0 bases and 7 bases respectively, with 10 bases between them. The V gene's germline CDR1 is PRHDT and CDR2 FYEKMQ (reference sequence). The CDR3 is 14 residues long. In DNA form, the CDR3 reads TGTGCCAGCAGCTTAGGACAGGGAGGGCAGCCCCAGCATTTT. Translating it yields CASSLGQGGQPQHF.

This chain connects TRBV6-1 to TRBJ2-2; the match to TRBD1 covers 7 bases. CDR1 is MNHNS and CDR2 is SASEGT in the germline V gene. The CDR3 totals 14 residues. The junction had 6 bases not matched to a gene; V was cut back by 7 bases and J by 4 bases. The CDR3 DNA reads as TGTGCCAGCACTAACCACAGGGGCACCGGGGAGCTGTTTTTT. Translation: CASTNHRGTGELFF.

The CDR3 sequence is CASSVQGALSDTQYF. The CDR3 nucleotides read TGTGCCAGCAGCGTACAGGGGGCGCTCTCAGATACGCAGTATTTT. The chain recombines TRBV9 with TRBJ2-3; 8 bases are shared with TRBD1. Trimming removed 1 base from V and 4 bases from J; junction bases left unmatched: 5. This CDR3 is built from 15 residues. From germline, CDR1 is SGDLS and CDR2 YYNGEE.

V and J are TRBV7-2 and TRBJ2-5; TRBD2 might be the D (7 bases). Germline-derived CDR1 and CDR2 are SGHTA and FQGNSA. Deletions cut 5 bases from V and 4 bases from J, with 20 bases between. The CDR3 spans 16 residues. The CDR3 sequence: CASSPLTGRALETQYF. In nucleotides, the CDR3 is TGTGCCAGCAGCCCCCTCACAGGGAGGGCCCTAGAGACCCAGTACTTC.

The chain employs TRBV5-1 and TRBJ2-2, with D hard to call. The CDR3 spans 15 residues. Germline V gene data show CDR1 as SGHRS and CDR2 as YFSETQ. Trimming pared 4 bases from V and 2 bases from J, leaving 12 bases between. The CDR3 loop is CASSPRFPNTGELFF. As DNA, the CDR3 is TGCGCCAGCAGCCCCCGGTTCCCCAACACCGGGGAGCTGTTTTTT.

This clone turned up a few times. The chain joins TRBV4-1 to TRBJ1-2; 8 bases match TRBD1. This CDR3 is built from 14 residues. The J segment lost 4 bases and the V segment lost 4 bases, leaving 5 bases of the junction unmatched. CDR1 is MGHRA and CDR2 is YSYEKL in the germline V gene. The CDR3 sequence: CASSPRQGPYGYTF. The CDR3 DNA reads TGCGCCAGCAGCCCGAGACAGGGGCCCTATGGCTACACCTTC.

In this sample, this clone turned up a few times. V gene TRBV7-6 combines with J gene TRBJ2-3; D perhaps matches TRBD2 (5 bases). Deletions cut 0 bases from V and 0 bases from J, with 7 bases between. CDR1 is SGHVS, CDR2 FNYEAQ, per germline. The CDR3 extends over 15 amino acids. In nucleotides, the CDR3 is TGTGCCAGCAGCTTAGCGGGAGCGAGCACAGATACGCAGTATTTT. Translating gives CASSLAGASTDTQYF. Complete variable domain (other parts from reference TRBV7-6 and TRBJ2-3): GAGVSQSPRYKVTKRGQDVALRCDPISGHVSLYWYRQALGQGPEFLTYFNYEAQQDKSGLPNDRFSAERPEGSISTLTIQRTEQRDSAMYRCASSLAGASTDTQYFGPGTRLTVL.

The CDR3 here is CASSLSSVTQYF. The CDR3, as DNA: TGTGCCAGCAGCTTATCCAGTGTGACCCAGTACTTC. The V gene is TRBV7-9, the J gene TRBJ2-5; D unclear. The CDR3 has 12 amino acids. Trimming cost V 2 bases and J 7 bases, with 8 bases left between them. From germline, CDR1 is SEHNR and CDR2 FQNEAQ (reference sequence).

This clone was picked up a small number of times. Here the CDR3 reads CASSLSGQLTYEQYF. The CDR3 DNA follows: TGTGCCAGCAGCCTTAGTGGACAGCTAACCTACGAGCAGTACTTC. The genes are TRBV9 and TRBJ2-7; maybe TRBD1 (6 bases). Trimming shortened V by 4 bases and J by 2 bases, and 16 bases separated the two germline ends. Germline V gives CDR1 SGDLS, CDR2 YYNGEE. CDR3 length: 15 residues.

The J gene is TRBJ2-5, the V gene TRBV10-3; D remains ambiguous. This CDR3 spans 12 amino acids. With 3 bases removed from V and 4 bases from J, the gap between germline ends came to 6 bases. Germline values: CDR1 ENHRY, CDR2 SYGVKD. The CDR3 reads CAISDNRETQYF. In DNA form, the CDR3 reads TGTGCCATCAGTGATAATCGAGAGACCCAGTACTTC.